One T cell receptor (beta chain) is described in this entry. Antigen: not known. These data come from a study of beta chain features in type 1 diabetes. Expressed TCRB transcripts were sequenced after all isolated RNA was converted to cDNA. The method was immunoSEQ multiplex PCR; TCRdb's version includes in-frame clones alone and lacks a portion of them. Of about 410,000 clones listed, 14% were seen once; the top ten hold around 0.039%. Broader study findings: More deletions and fewer insertions at VDJ junctions were seen in type 1 diabetes patients.

Trimming cost V 1 base and J 4 bases, with 2 bases left between them. Germline CDR1 is LNHDA and CDR2 is SQIVND (reference sequence). This CDR3 is 12 amino acids long. The sequence was collected from a man aged 30 to 39 in good health. The sample was naive CD4+ T cells from blood. The chain couples TRBV19 to TRBJ2-1; D unclear. The CDR3 coding sequence is TGTGCCAGTAGTATAGCTTACAATGAGCAGTTCTTC. Translation: CASSIAYNEQFF.